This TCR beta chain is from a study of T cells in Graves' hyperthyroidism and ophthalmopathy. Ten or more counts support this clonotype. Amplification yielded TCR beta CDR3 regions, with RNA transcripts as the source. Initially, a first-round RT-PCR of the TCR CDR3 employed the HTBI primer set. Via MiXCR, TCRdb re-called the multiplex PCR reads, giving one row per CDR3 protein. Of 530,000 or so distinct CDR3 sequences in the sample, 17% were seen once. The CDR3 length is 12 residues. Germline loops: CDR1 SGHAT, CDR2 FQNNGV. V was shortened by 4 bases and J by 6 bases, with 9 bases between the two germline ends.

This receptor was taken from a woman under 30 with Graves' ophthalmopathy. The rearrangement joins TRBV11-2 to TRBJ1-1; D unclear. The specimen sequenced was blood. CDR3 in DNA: TGTGCCAGCAGCTCACAAGGGCCTGAAGCTTTCTTT. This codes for CASSSQGPEAFF.